This T cell receptor (beta chain) was documented in a study of cytomegalovirus exposure and HLA in healthy donors. Between the trimmed V and J ends, which lost 5 bases and 3 bases, there was a span of 11 bases. Germline loops: CDR1 MNHEY, CDR2 SMNVEV (reference sequence). This CDR3 comprises 13 residues. Though nominally healthy at sampling, donors likely had unrecorded immune exposures. PCR primers comprised 60 Vbeta and 13 Jbeta primers. Assay: immunoSEQ multiplex PCR; the TCRdb copy retains only in-frame clones and omits some. The data show more than 90,000 clones, with around three fifths seen just once and roughly 5.5% held by the top ten.

The sequenced sample consisted of PBMCs. V is TRBV27 and J is TRBJ2-7; weak D call: TRBD1 (5 bases). The sequence derives from a boy younger than 18 in good health and CMV-seropositive. CDR3 residues: CASSRDSFYEQYF. For the CDR3, the DNA is TGTGCCAGCAGTCGTGACAGTTTCTACGAGCAGTACTTC.